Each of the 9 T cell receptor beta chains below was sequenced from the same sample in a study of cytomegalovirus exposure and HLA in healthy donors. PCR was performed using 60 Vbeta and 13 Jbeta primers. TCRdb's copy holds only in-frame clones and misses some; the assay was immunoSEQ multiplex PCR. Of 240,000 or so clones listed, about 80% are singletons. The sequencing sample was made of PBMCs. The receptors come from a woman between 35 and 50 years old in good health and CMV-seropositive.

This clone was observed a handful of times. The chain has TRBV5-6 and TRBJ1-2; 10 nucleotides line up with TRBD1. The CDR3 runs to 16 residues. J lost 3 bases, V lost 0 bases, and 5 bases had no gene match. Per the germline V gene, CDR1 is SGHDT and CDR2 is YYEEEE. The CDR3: CASSLVDRGDDYGYTF. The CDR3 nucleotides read TGTGCCAGCAGCTTGGTGGACAGGGGGGACGACTATGGCTACACCTTC.

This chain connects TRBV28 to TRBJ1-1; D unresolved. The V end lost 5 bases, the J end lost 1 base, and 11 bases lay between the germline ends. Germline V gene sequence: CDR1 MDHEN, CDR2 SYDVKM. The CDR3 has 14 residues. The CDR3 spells CASSPGGSNTEAFF. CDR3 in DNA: TGTGCCAGCAGTCCTGGCGGGTCGAACACTGAAGCTTTCTTT.

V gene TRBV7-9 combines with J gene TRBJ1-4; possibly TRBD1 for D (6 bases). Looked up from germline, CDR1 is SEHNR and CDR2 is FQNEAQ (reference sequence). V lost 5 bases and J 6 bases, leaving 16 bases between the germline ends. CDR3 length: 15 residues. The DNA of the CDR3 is TGTGCCAGCAGCCGTCCTCCCAGGGGAGATGAAAAACTGTTTTTT. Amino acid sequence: CASSRPPRGDEKLFF.

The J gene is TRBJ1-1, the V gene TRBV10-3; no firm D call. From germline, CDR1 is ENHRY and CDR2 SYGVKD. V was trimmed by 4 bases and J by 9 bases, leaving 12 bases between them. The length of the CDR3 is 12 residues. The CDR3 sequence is CAISGGVPKAFF. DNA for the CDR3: TGTGCCATCAGTGGAGGTGTACCAAAAGCTTTCTTT.

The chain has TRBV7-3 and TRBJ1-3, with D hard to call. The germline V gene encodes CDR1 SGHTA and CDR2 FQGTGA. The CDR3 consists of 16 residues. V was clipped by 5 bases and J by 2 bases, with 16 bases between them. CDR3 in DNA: TGTGCCAGCAGCCCTGATCCGCAGGTACCTGGAAACACCATATATTTT. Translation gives CASSPDPQVPGNTIYF.

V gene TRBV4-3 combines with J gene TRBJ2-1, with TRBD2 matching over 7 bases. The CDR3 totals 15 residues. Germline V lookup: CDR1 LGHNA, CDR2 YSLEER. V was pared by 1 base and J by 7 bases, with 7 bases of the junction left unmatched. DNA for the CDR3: TGCGCCAGCAGCCAAGGGGCAGCGGGGTGGAATGAGCAGTTCTTC. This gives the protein CASSQGAAGWNEQFF.

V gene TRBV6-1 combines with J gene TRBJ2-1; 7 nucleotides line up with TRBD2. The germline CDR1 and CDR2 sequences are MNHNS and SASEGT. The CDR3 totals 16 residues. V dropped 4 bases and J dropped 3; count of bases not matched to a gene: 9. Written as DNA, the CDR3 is TGTGCCAGCAGTGCGTTGATCCGGGGGGTCTACAATGAGCAGTTCTTC. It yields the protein CASSALIRGVYNEQFF.

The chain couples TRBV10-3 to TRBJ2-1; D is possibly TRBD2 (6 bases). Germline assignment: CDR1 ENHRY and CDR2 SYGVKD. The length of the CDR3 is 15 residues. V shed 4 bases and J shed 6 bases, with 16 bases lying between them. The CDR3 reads CAISAVTSEGNEQFF. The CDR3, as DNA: TGTGCCATCAGTGCTGTGACTAGTGAGGGCAATGAGCAGTTCTTC.

CDR3 sequence (DNA): TGCGCCAGCAGCTGGTCTTCCTCGACAGACGTTAACTATGGCTACACCTTC. Protein sequence: CASSWSSSTDVNYGYTF. This chain joins TRBV5-1 and TRBJ1-2, with D maybe TRBD1 (5 bases). The CDR3 runs to 17 residues. Trimming shortened V by 3 bases and J by 1 base, and 19 bases separated the two germline ends. The germline CDR1 and CDR2 sequences are SGHRS and YFSETQ.